The 29 T cell receptor beta chains in this list originate from one sample, sequenced in a study of blood T cells in healthy people across ages. The use of a sample-barcoded 5' primer and a J-beta primer mix characterized a second PCR of roughly 6 to 11 cycles. In TCRdb, the 5' RACE reads were re-called with MiXCR into one record per CDR3 protein. The data show roughly 1.5 million distinct CDR3 sequences, approximately 39% seen once. The sample consisted of blood. The receptors were sampled from a woman aged 18-29 years in good health.

The chain uses TRBV30 and TRBJ1-6, with a tentative D call TRBD1 (5 bases). The V end lost 0 bases, the J end lost 7 bases, and 13 bases lay between the germline ends. The CDR3 is 15 residues long. Germline CDR1 reads GTSNPN; CDR2 reads SVGIG (reference sequence). The CDR3 sequence: CAWSVSRQGNSPLHF. The CDR3, as DNA: TGTGCCTGGAGTGTATCCCGGCAGGGCAATTCACCCCTCCACTTT.

This clonotype occurred once. This chain joins TRBV5-6 and TRBJ2-7, with 8 positions matching TRBD1. Germline trimming cut 1 base from V and 8 bases from J; bases unmatched to any gene: 2. The CDR3 sequence is 12 residues long. The germline gives CDR1 SGHDT, CDR2 YYEEEE. CDR3 sequence reads: CASSLPGGKQYF. CDR3 DNA sequence: TGTGCCAGCAGCTTGCCAGGGGGCAAGCAGTACTTC.

V and J are TRBV10-1 and TRBJ2-2; D call uncertain. Between the trimmed V and J ends, which lost 6 bases and 0 bases, there was a span of 8 bases. Germline lookup yields CDR1 WNHNN and CDR2 SYGVQD (reference sequence). The CDR3 loop spans 14 amino acids. Written as DNA, the CDR3 is TGCGCCAGCAGCAGTTTCGCGAACACCGGGGAGCTGTTTTTT. Amino acids: CASSSFANTGELFF.

This clonotype came up many times. The rearrangement uses TRBV11-2 and TRBJ2-3; tentatively, D is TRBD2 (6 bases). CDR1 and CDR2 from the germline V gene are SGHAT and FQNNGV. The CDR3 is 15 amino acids. Trimming took off 10 bases at V and 0 bases at J, with 17 bases between the two ends. The CDR3 reads CATRNSGTSTDTQYF. The CDR3 DNA reads as TGTGCCACCCGCAACTCCGGGACTAGCACAGATACGCAGTATTTT.

This clonotype was counted only a few times. The chain couples TRBV12-3 or TRBV12-4 to TRBJ2-7, with D maybe TRBD1 (5 bases). V lost 5 bases and J 0 bases, leaving 14 bases between the germline ends. The CDR3 has 15 residues. As DNA, the CDR3 is TGTGCCAGCAGTGCCTGGGGCCAGGACTCCTACGAGCAGTACTTC. As protein: CASSAWGQDSYEQYF.

Of note for this clonotype: Compared with germline, one end of the junction differs, possibly owing to a read error. The V gene is TRBV20-1, the J gene TRBJ2-7, with D tentatively TRBD1 (5 bases). Looked up from germline, CDR1 is DFQATT and CDR2 is SNEGSKA (reference sequence). CDR3 length: 11 residues. The CDR3, as DNA: TGCAGTGGTAGACAGATCTACGAGCAGTACTTC. This encodes CSGRQIYEQYF.

V is TRBV7-2 and J is TRBJ2-3; no firm D call. V lost 5 bases to trimming and J lost 2 bases, with 8 bases between them. From germline, CDR1 is SGHTA and CDR2 FQGNSA. CDR3 size: 13 residues. The CDR3 nucleotides are TGTGCCAGCAGCCCCTATAACACAGATACGCAGTATTTT. As protein: CASSPYNTDTQYF.

The V call is TRBV7-6, the J call TRBJ2-7; TRBD1 aligns across 7 bases. Per the germline V gene, CDR1 is SGHVS and CDR2 is FNYEAQ. The CDR3 totals 15 residues. Trimming removed 1 base from V and 3 bases from J; junction bases left unmatched: 6. CDR3 amino acids: CASSLDRGPYYEQYF. CDR3 nucleotide sequence: TGTGCCAGCAGCTTAGACAGGGGCCCCTACTACGAGCAGTACTTC.

V usage is TRBV7-2 and J usage is TRBJ1-5; possible D gene TRBD1, 6 bases. The CDR3 spans 17 residues. CDR1 and CDR2 (germline): SGHTA, FQGNSA. V lost 2 bases and J lost 5, with 19 bases in between. CDR3: CASSLSFAGADYQPQHF. Here the CDR3 DNA reads TGTGCCAGCAGCTTATCTTTTGCGGGGGCAGATTATCAGCCCCAGCATTTT.

The gene calls are TRBV5-5 and TRBJ1-5, with D possibly being TRBD1 (5 bases). CDR3 length: 16 amino acids. Germline V gene lookup returns CDR1 SGHKS and CDR2 YYEKEE (reference sequence). V dropped 0 bases and J dropped 0 bases, with 10 bases sitting between them. CDR3 nucleotide sequence: TGTGCCAGCAGCTTGGGCGGAGGGGTTAGCAATCAGCCCCAGCATTTT. It is translated as CASSLGGGVSNQPQHF.

A few counts support this clonotype. This chain connects TRBV12-2 to TRBJ2-7; TRBD1, the table's D call, lacks a check against the DNA. TRBV12-2 is a pseudogene. The CDR3 length is 14 residues. CDR3 region: CASRFNSGQSEQYF. CDR3 nucleotide sequence: TGTGCAAGTCGCTTCAACTCAGGACAATCCGAGCAGTACTTC.

The rearrangement joins TRBV7-9 to TRBJ1-1; 7 nucleotides align to TRBD1. Germline CDR1 SEHNR, CDR2 FQNEAQ (reference sequence). The CDR3 has 14 residues. V shed 10 bases, J shed 5 bases, and the junction held 13 bases outside the gene matches. CDR3 in DNA: TGTGCCATGGGACATTGGGACAGCGGGACTGAAGCTTTCTTT. Protein: CAMGHWDSGTEAFF.

This clonotype was observed a handful of times. The rearrangement links TRBV11-3 to TRBJ2-1, with a possible D match to TRBD2 (7 bases). V lost 4 bases, J lost 8 bases, and 12 bases lay in between. Germline CDR1 reads SGHNT; CDR2 reads YENEEA. CDR3 length equals 13 residues. The CDR3 reads CASSWGGADEQFF. The CDR3 DNA reads as TGTGCCAGCAGCTGGGGGGGGGCCGATGAGCAGTTCTTC.

The chain is built from TRBV27 and TRBJ2-3; 10 nucleotides match TRBD2. V lost 6 bases and J lost 2; bases outside the gene matches: 5. CDR3 size: 15 residues. CDR1 is MNHEY and CDR2 is SMNVEV in the germline V gene (reference sequence). CDR3: CASRSLAGATDTQYF. The CDR3 DNA is TGTGCCAGCAGATCCCTAGCGGGAGCCACAGATACGCAGTATTTT.

This clonotype appeared a few times. The chain links TRBV20-1 to TRBJ2-3, with unresolved D. CDR3 length: 13 residues. V was pared by 7 bases and J by 0 bases, with 11 bases between. Germline CDR1 reads DFQATT; CDR2 reads SNEGSKA (reference sequence). CDR3 sequence (DNA): TGCAGTGTAGTCGCGCGGAGCACAGATACGCAGTATTTT. It encodes CSVVARSTDTQYF.

This clonotype showed up just a few times. CDR3 in amino acids: CASSLRQGNNSPLHF. The CDR3 DNA reads as TGTGCCAGCAGTCTCCGACAGGGAAATAATTCACCCCTCCACTTT. The rearrangement links TRBV12-3 or TRBV12-4 to TRBJ1-6, with 7 bases identical to TRBD1. The CDR3 sequence is 15 residues long. The ends lost 5 bases at V and 5 bases at J; junction bases unmatched: 6.

The sample holds one count of this clonotype. The chain uses TRBV3-1 and TRBJ2-7; 7 positions agree with TRBD1. Trimming removed 8 bases from V and 4 bases from J; junction bases left unmatched: 8. CDR1 is LGHDT, CDR2 YNNKEL, per germline (reference sequence). There are 13 residues in the CDR3. The CDR3 loop is CASEEGGGYEQYF. Written as DNA, the CDR3 is TGTGCCAGCGAAGAAGGGGGCGGTTACGAGCAGTACTTC.

This clonotype was picked up a small number of times. The V and J genes are TRBV3-1 and TRBJ2-7; 7 positions match TRBD2. Germline V gene data show CDR1 as LGHDT and CDR2 as YNNKEL (reference sequence). The V segment lost 0 bases and the J segment 4 bases; nucleotides outside the gene matches: 6. There are 15 residues in the CDR3. CDR3 bases: TGTGCCAGCAGCCAAGATTCGGGGGGATTTTACGAGCAGTACTTC. Translated: CASSQDSGGFYEQYF.

The CDR3 here is CAWGQGARGTDTQYF. The CDR3 bases are TGTGCCTGGGGACAGGGGGCGCGGGGCACAGATACGCAGTATTTT. The chain links TRBV30 to TRBJ2-3, with TRBD1 matching over 11 bases. Trimming took 5 bases from V and 1 from J; bases not matched to a gene: 5. Germline CDR1 and CDR2: GTSNPN and SVGIG (reference sequence). This CDR3 spans 15 amino acids.

This clonotype came up a few times. The chain joins TRBV6-1 to TRBJ2-7, with D possibly matching TRBD1 (6 bases). V dropped 1 base and J dropped 3 bases, with 10 bases sitting between them. Germline CDR1 MNHNS, CDR2 SASEGT. This CDR3 region has 14 residues. CDR3 sequence: CASSEDRDIYEQYF. The CDR3 nucleotides read TGTGCCAGCAGTGAAGACAGGGATATCTACGAGCAGTACTTC.

This chain joins TRBV12-3 or TRBV12-4 and TRBJ2-1; D is possibly TRBD1 or TRBD2 (5 bases each). The J call could be wrong; TRBJ2-7 is a better fit for the DNA end. The CDR3 spans 15 residues. The CDR3 sequence: CASSPPGPTLGEQYF. CDR3 DNA sequence: TGTGCCAGCAGTCCACCGGGACCGACCTTGGGTGAGCAGTACTTC.

The chain couples TRBV28 to TRBJ1-2; D not certain. CDR3 length equals 11 residues. The V gene lost 4 bases and the J gene lost 8 bases, with 8 bases spanning the gap. CDR1 MDHEN and CDR2 SYDVKM come from the germline V gene. DNA of the CDR3: TGTGCCAGCAGTTACGCGGGAGGCTACACCTTC. Translated, it gives CASSYAGGYTF.

This clonotype is a singleton in its sample. The junction and the germline gene differ at one end; a read error may be behind it. The chain combines TRBV6-2 or TRBV6-3 with TRBJ2-1; possible D gene TRBD2, 6 bases. The CDR3 contains 13 residues. Germline V lookup: CDR1 MNHEY, CDR2 SVGEGT. The CDR3 spells CTSVTRAYNEQFF. The CDR3 nucleotides read TGTACCAGCGTGACTAGAGCGTACAATGAGCAGTTCTTC.

The chain employs TRBV20-1 and TRBJ2-7; 7 nucleotides align to TRBD1. V trimming: 6 bases; J trimming: 7 bases; junction bases outside the gene matches: 12. This CDR3 comprises 13 residues. CDR1 and CDR2 (germline): DFQATT, SNEGSKA (reference sequence). CDR3 sequence reads: CSADRAPWGEQYF. Written as DNA, the CDR3 is TGCAGTGCAGACAGGGCACCGTGGGGTGAGCAGTACTTC.

This chain connects TRBV6-2 or TRBV6-3 to TRBJ2-7, with TRBD1 matching over 8 bases. V lost 6 bases, J lost 5 bases, and 6 bases stayed unmatched. The length of the CDR3 is 13 residues. Germline CDR1 reads MNHEY; CDR2 reads SVGEGT. As DNA, the CDR3 is TGTGCCAGCAGCCGGGGACAGGCCAACGAGCAGTACTTC. Amino acid sequence: CASSRGQANEQYF.

At least ten counts were recorded for this clonotype. The chain is built from TRBV27 and TRBJ2-3, with unresolved D. The CDR3 runs 15 residues. Trimming removed 5 bases at V and 1 base at J, with 13 bases between. Germline CDR1 reads MNHEY; CDR2 reads SMNVEV (reference sequence). CDR3 bases: TGTGCCAGCAGTATTCAGCCCGACGGCACAGATACGCAGTATTTT. Its protein product is CASSIQPDGTDTQYF.

Of note for this clonotype: At one boundary the junction diverges from the germline segment, which might be a read error. The chain's CDR3 is CASSSDRGPNEQFF. As DNA, the CDR3 is TGCGCCAGCAGCTCGGACAGGGGACCTAATGAGCAGTTCTTC. The chain carries TRBV11-2 and TRBJ2-1; 9 bases match TRBD1. The germline gives CDR1 SGHAT, CDR2 FQNNGV. The CDR3 extends over 14 amino acids.

This chain joins TRBV20-1 and TRBJ2-3, with TRBD1 matching over 8 bases. V was clipped by 3 bases and J by 1 base; unmatched bases: 3. This CDR3 spans 14 amino acids. Germline-derived CDR1 and CDR2 are DFQATT and SNEGSKA (reference sequence). In nucleotides, the CDR3 is TGCAGTGCTAGCAGGGGGCGTGGCACAGATACGCAGTATTTT. This translates into CSASRGRGTDTQYF.

This clonotype was seen a handful of times. The chain couples TRBV27 to TRBJ2-7; 7 nucleotides match TRBD2. CDR1 and CDR2 from the germline V gene are MNHEY and SMNVEV (reference sequence). This CDR3 has 14 residues. Unmatched junction bases numbered 7, after V lost 5 bases and J lost 3 bases. The CDR3 DNA is TGTGCCAGCAGTCCGGGACTAACATACTACGAGCAGTACTTC. It codes for CASSPGLTYYEQYF.